This T cell receptor beta chain was identified in a study of cytomegalovirus exposure and HLA in healthy donors. Findings and limits, study-wide: The study labeled roughly 160 TCR beta chains cytomegalovirus-associated.

Germline V gene sequence: CDR1 SGHDT, CDR2 YYEEEE. The V and J ends lost 8 bases and 4 bases respectively, with 15 bases between them. The length of the CDR3 is 13 residues. Comments on this clone: Its antigen remains unknown.

Data came from immunoSEQ multiplex PCR; TCRdb stores just in-frame clones and leaves some out. This sample yields over 250,000 clones, of which around 86% are seen a single time; approximately 1% belongs to the top ten. The receptor was derived from a woman aged 18-35 years in good health and CMV-seronegative. The chain employs TRBV5-6 and TRBJ1-2; possibly TRBD1 for D (5 bases). The sequencing sample was made of PBMCs. The CDR3 bases are TGTGCCAGTGGACGCCGGGGGTTCTATGGCTACACCTTC. It codes for CASGRRGFYGYTF.